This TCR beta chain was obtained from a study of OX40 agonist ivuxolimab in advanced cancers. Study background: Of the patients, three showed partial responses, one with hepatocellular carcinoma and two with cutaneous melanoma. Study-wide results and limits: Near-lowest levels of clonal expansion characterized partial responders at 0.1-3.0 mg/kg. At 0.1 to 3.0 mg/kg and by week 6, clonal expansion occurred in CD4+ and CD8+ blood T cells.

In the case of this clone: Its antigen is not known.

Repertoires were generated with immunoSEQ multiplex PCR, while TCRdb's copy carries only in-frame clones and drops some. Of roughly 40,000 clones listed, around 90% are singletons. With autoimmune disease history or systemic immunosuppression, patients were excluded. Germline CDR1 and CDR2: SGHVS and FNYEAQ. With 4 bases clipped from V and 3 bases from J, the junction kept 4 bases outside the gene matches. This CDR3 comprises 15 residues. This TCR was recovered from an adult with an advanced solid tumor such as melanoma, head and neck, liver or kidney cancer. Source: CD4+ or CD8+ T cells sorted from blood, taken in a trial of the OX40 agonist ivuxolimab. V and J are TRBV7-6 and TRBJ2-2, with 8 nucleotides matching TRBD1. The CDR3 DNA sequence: TGTGCCAGCAGCTCCGGACAGGGTGACACCGGGGAGCTGTTTTTT. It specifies CASSSGQGDTGELFF.